This TCR beta chain was sequenced for a study of T cell changes during pregnancy in multiple sclerosis. TCRdb keeps only in-frame clones here, not all; method: immunoSEQ multiplex PCR. The data hold tens of thousands of clones, with over 90% observed a single time. Per germline, CDR1 SNHLY and CDR2 FYNNEI. The V and J ends lost 2 bases and 3 bases, in that order; junction bases with no gene match: 6. CDR3 length: 16 residues. The input for sequencing was CD8+ T cells from peripheral blood mononuclear cells, taken in the third trimester of pregnancy. The origin of this receptor is a female donor with multiple sclerosis, enrolled in a pregnancy study. The chain is built from TRBV2 and TRBJ2-3, with 9 bases matching TRBD2. CDR3 DNA sequence: TGTGCCAGCAGTGAATCAGGAGCGGGGGGAACAGATACGCAGTATTTT. This codes for CASSESGAGGTDTQYF.